The present entry profiles one T cell receptor beta chain with its context. The data were obtained in a study of blood T cells in healthy people across ages. V lost 4 bases to trimming and J lost 7 bases, with 17 bases between them. The CDR3 is 14 residues long. CDR1 and CDR2 (germline): DFQATT, SNEGSKA (reference sequence). The use of a sample-barcoded 5' primer and a J-beta primer mix characterized a second PCR of roughly 6 to 11 cycles. Each CDR3 protein gets one entry after TCRdb re-called the 5' RACE reads with MiXCR. The data contain around 1.5 million distinct CDR3 sequences, 35% to 45% of them singletons.

The sequence was obtained from a woman in her late teens or twenties in good health. The V gene is TRBV20-1, the J gene TRBJ2-1; D remains unclear. The specimen was blood. CDR3 region: CSATKQTGYNEQFF. DNA of the CDR3: TGCAGTGCTACGAAGCAAACTGGGTATAATGAGCAGTTCTTC.